Sequencing of this T cell receptor beta chain was carried out in a study of shared clonotypes between healthy human individuals. Overall study context: The donors, two women and three men, were aged 18 to 49.

Remarks on this clone: The antigen remains unidentified.

Study results and limitations: Blood was the only sampled material, and tissue repertoires likely differ.

The authors' processing: Filtering differed, since immunoSEQ gave only junction sequences and no quality scores. The method was immunoSEQ multiplex PCR; TCRdb's version includes in-frame clones alone and lacks a portion of them. For V, J and clone size, that table is used; D and trimming come from the DNA. The repertoire holds roughly 500,000 clones, with about 78% as singletons. Trimming removed 6 bases at V and 2 bases at J, with 12 bases between. CDR1 and CDR2 from the germline V gene are SGHNT and YYREEE (reference sequence). The CDR3 totals 15 residues. The material sequenced was PBMCs. This receptor was obtained from a middle-aged woman in good health. Some clones in this sample may be carry-over from other donors' samples. This rearrangement joins TRBV5-4 to TRBJ2-6; D possibly corresponds to TRBD2 (5 bases). DNA of the CDR3: TGTGCCAGCATTCTGGCCGGGGCTGGGGCCAACGTCCTGACTTTC. As protein: CASILAGAGANVLTF.